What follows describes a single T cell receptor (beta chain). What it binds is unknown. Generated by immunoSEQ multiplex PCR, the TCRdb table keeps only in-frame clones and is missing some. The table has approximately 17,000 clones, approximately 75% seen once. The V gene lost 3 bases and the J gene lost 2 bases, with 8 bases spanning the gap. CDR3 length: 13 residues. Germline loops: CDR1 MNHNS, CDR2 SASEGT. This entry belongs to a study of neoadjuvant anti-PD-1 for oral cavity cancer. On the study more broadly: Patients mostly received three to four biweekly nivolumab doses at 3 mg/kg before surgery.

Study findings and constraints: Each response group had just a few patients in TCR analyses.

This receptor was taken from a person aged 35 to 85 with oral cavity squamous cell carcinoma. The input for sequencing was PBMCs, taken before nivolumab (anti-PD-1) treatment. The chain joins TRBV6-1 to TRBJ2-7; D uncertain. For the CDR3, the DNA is TGTGCCAGCAGTGATAGGGCCCCCTACGAGCAGTACTTC. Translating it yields CASSDRAPYEQYF.